This TCR beta chain was observed in a study of CD8+ T cells in alopecia areata. The wider study: In an open-label trial, patients got 5 to 10 mg tofacitinib twice daily. Study-level findings and limits: For patients receiving tofacitinib, scalp clonality and expanded CD8+ clones among the top 100 significantly decreased.

The CDR3 consists of 14 residues. Per germline, CDR1 SEHNR and CDR2 FQNEAQ (reference sequence). Between the trimmed V and J ends, which lost 2 bases and 2 bases, there was a span of 9 bases. Indicated treatment: oral pan-JAK inhibitor, 5-10 mg twice daily. Individuals with alopecia areata gave both lesional scalp punch biopsies and peripheral blood for collection. PBMCs provided sorted CD4+ and CD8+ T cells. Extraction of RNA preceded its reverse transcription into cDNA, which served as the sequencing template. The table came from immunoSEQ multiplex PCR; TCRdb's copy has only in-frame clones and leaves some out. The table has about 210,000 clones, less than 45% seen once. This clone was counted only a few times. What it binds is not known.

Here the sequenced sample was CD4+ T cells sorted from blood, taken at approximately week 36, from a patient treated with tofacitinib. The chain uses TRBV7-9 and TRBJ2-5; D uncertain. This receptor was taken from a human donor with alopecia areata. The CDR3 here is CASSLHPNQETQYF. As DNA, the CDR3 is TGTGCCAGCAGCTTACATCCGAATCAAGAGACCCAGTACTTC.